A single sample is the source of the 22 T cell receptor beta chains below, sequenced in a study of T cells in Graves' hyperthyroidism and ophthalmopathy (dated by TCRdb to about 2019). Receptor amplification or capture employed multiplex PCR. The sequencing machine was an Illumina HiSeq 2000. TCR beta CDR3 regions were amplified from RNA transcripts. A first-round RT-PCR of the TCR CDR3 used the HTBI primer set with the Qiagen OneStep RT-PCR kit. TCRdb reran the public reads through fastp at Q25 and MiXCR, keeping productive beta chains. Entries are consolidated by CDR3 protein sequence, retaining the most common genes and DNA. The sample data list hundreds of thousands of distinct CDR3 sequences, and roughly 14% of these were observed just once. Less than 6% of the sample is in the top ten clones. Sequenced material: blood. All receptors come from a woman in her 30s with Graves' hyperthyroidism that later progressed to Graves' ophthalmopathy.

In its sample, this clonotype was seen a few times. This rearrangement joins TRBV9 to TRBJ1-1; 7 bases agree with TRBD1. The CDR3 contains 15 residues. Trimming removed 4 bases from V and 3 bases from J; junction bases left unmatched: 9. Germline lookup yields CDR1 SGDLS and CDR2 YYNGEE. The CDR3 region has the DNA TGTGCCAGCAGCCCCACCCCAGACAGGGACACTGAAGCTTTCTTT. Translating it yields CASSPTPDRDTEAFF.

This clonotype was observed at least ten times. The V call is TRBV6-2 or TRBV6-3, the J call TRBJ1-2; unclear D gene. V was clipped by 10 bases and J by 6 bases, with 9 bases between them. The CDR3 extends over 10 amino acids. In germline, CDR1 is MNHEY, CDR2 SVGEGT. CDR3 coding DNA: TGTGCCACCCTTTTGGATGGCTACACCTTC. Translation: CATLLDGYTF.

The chain uses TRBV15 and TRBJ2-7; D perhaps matches TRBD2 (7 bases). There are 15 residues in the CDR3. Germline V gene sequence: CDR1 LNHNV, CDR2 YYDKDF (reference sequence). Trimming pared 2 bases from V and 2 bases from J, leaving 13 bases between. This CDR3 reads CATSRIGGVTYEQYF. The CDR3 nucleotides are TGTGCCACCAGCAGAATAGGGGGGGTGACCTACGAGCAGTACTTC. Looking up the rest from reference TRBV15 and TRBJ2-7 gives the full variable domain: DAMVIQNPRYQVTQFGKPVTLSCSQTLNHNVMYWYQQKSSQAPKLLFHYYDKDFNNEADTPDNFQSRRPNTSFCFLDIRSPGLGDTAMYLCATSRIGGVTYEQYFGPGTRLTVT.

This clonotype came up many times. The rearrangement links TRBV6-1 to TRBJ2-3; 7 bases fit TRBD1. Germline trimming cut 5 bases from V and 0 bases from J; bases unmatched to any gene: 5. Germline V gene data show CDR1 as MNHNS and CDR2 as SASEGT. This CDR3 contains 15 residues. The CDR3 region has the DNA TGTGCCAGCAGTTCTTGGGACAGTAGCACAGATACGCAGTATTTT. Amino acid sequence: CASSSWDSSTDTQYF.

In this sample, this clonotype turned up many times. The chain employs TRBV12-5 and TRBJ2-7, with TRBD2 as a possible D gene (6 bases). V was trimmed by 4 bases and J by 0 bases, leaving 13 bases between them. The CDR3 length is 15 residues. Looked up from germline, CDR1 is LGHNT and CDR2 is FRNRAP. Here the CDR3 reads CASGSSEGSSYEQYF. In nucleotides, the CDR3 is TGTGCTAGTGGTTCCTCGGAGGGTAGCTCCTACGAGCAGTACTTC.

This clonotype was detected ten times or more. This chain uses TRBV7-2 with TRBJ2-7; 11 nucleotides line up with TRBD2. The CDR3 has 19 amino acids. V trimming: 5 bases; J trimming: 2 bases; junction bases outside the gene matches: 17. The germline V gene encodes CDR1 SGHTA and CDR2 FQGNSA. The CDR3 coding sequence is TGTGCCAGCAGCAACCGACAGGGGATGGGACTAGCGGTAACCTACGAGCAGTACTTC. Translation gives CASSNRQGMGLAVTYEQYF.

This clonotype was seen more than once but under ten times. The V and J genes are TRBV19 and TRBJ2-7; maybe TRBD2 (6 bases). CDR1 is LNHDA and CDR2 is SQIVND in the germline V gene (reference sequence). CDR3 length: 13 amino acids. Trimming removed 6 bases at V and 7 bases at J, with 16 bases between. CDR3 in DNA: TGTGCCAGTAGCGGGAGTCCCGCTACGGAGCAGTACTTC. Translated, it gives CASSGSPATEQYF. The full variable domain, completed using reference TRBV19 and TRBJ2-7, is DGGITQSPKYLFRKEGQNVTLSCEQNLNHDAMYWYRQDPGQGLRLIYYSQIVNDFQKGDIAEGYSVSREKKESFPLTVTSAQKNPTAFYLCASSGSPATEQYFGPGTRLTVT.

The J gene is TRBJ2-1, the V gene TRBV12-3 or TRBV12-4, with 8 bases matching TRBD2. The trim removed 7 bases at V and 6 bases at J, leaving 14 bases unmatched. The CDR3 totals 16 residues. The CDR3 here is CASTTLAGNSCNEQFF. CDR3 coding DNA: TGTGCCAGCACCACCTTAGCGGGGAACTCGTGCAATGAGCAGTTCTTC.

This clonotype was detected ten times or more. The genes are TRBV18 and TRBJ1-5; TRBD1 matches 9 bases. Germline V gene data show CDR1 as KGHSH and CDR2 as LQKENI. V gave up 5 bases and J gave up 5 bases; unmatched junction bases: 13. The CDR3 length is 17 residues. This CDR3 reads CASSWDRVEGDHQPQHF. Here the CDR3 DNA reads TGTGCCAGCTCATGGGACAGGGTGGAGGGTGACCATCAGCCCCAGCATTTT.

In its sample, this clonotype was seen many times. The chain combines TRBV2 with TRBJ2-7, with 7 bases matching TRBD1. Germline V gives CDR1 SNHLY, CDR2 FYNNEI. This CDR3 has 15 residues. Trimming took 5 bases from V and 7 from J; bases not matched to a gene: 14. CDR3 bases: TGTGCCAGCAGTTCCCAATTTTACAGGGGTCTGGAGCAGTACTTC. It encodes CASSSQFYRGLEQYF.

This clonotype has more than one count but fewer than ten. The rearrangement uses TRBV5-1 and TRBJ2-1; possible D gene TRBD1, 6 bases. This CDR3 has 14 residues. Trimming removed 4 bases from V and 5 bases from J, with 13 bases in between. Germline V CDR1 and CDR2: SGHRS, YFSETQ. The CDR3 here is CASSGGHKDNEQFF. The DNA for the CDR3 is TGCGCCAGCAGCGGGGGACATAAGGACAATGAGCAGTTCTTC.

This clonotype was detected only a few times. This sequence joins TRBV20-1 and TRBJ1-2; no definite D call. The germline gives CDR1 DFQATT, CDR2 SNEGSKA (reference sequence). Trimming stripped 5 bases from V and 8 bases from J, with 18 bases between. This CDR3 is 13 amino acids long. CDR3 DNA: TGCAGTGCTGCCGGATCCGCCCGCGGGGGCTACACCTTC. Amino acid sequence: CSAAGSARGGYTF.

This clonotype came up many times. V and J are TRBV24-1 and TRBJ2-5; 7 nucleotides match TRBD1. With V trimmed by 3 bases and J by 4 bases, 13 bases remained unmatched. The CDR3 contains 17 residues. Germline values: CDR1 KGHDR, CDR2 SFDVKD. The DNA of the CDR3 is TGTGCCACCAGTGATCGTTATAGGGGGCCCTCCGGAGAGACCCAGTACTTC. Translating it yields CATSDRYRGPSGETQYF.

This clonotype was picked up a small number of times. The V call is TRBV9, the J call TRBJ2-3; D is uncertain. The CDR3 loop spans 15 amino acids. Germline loops: CDR1 SGDLS, CDR2 YYNGEE. The V end was cut by 6 bases, the J end by 10 bases, with 24 bases between. The chain's CDR3 is CASTDSPSSPVAQYF. CDR3 DNA sequence: TGTGCCAGCACCGATTCCCCCTCTTCCCCGGTTGCGCAGTATTTT.

This clonotype was observed at least ten times. The chain couples TRBV28 to TRBJ1-2; D is uncertain. The V gene's germline CDR1 is MDHEN and CDR2 SYDVKM. With 6 bases removed from V and 1 base from J, the gap between germline ends came to 12 bases. The CDR3 runs to 14 residues. CDR3 DNA sequence: TGTGCCAGCAGGCCGGGGTTGCTTAACTATGGCTACACCTTC. Its translation: CASRPGLLNYGYTF.

This chain connects TRBV20-1 to TRBJ2-7; D is perhaps TRBD2 (6 bases). CDR1 DFQATT and CDR2 SNEGSKA come from the germline V gene (reference sequence). Trimming removed 8 bases from V and 0 bases from J, with 11 bases in between. The CDR3 contains 12 residues. CDR3 region: CSLPGGSYEQYF. Written as DNA, the CDR3 is TGCAGTCTCCCCGGGGGCTCCTACGAGCAGTACTTC.

This clonotype was detected ten times or more. The chain employs TRBV6-1 and TRBJ1-5, with TRBD1 as a possible D gene (5 bases). Germline lookup yields CDR1 MNHNS and CDR2 SASEGT. Trimming stripped 10 bases from V and 4 bases from J, with 23 bases between. There are 16 residues in the CDR3. The CDR3 region is CATLPGGSLTNQPQHF. CDR3 bases: TGTGCCACCCTGCCTGGGGGGAGTCTGACTAATCAGCCCCAGCATTTT.

This CDR3 reads CAWSGLKGPSGANVLTF. The CDR3, as DNA: TGTGCCTGGAGTGGGCTGAAAGGGCCCTCTGGGGCCAACGTCCTGACTTTC. The V call is TRBV30, the J call TRBJ2-6; D not certain. The CDR3 contains 17 residues. V lost 1 base and J lost 0, with 13 bases in between. Germline CDR1 and CDR2: GTSNPN and SVGIG (reference sequence).

V is TRBV10-3 and J is TRBJ2-2, with a weak D call TRBD2 (6 bases). The CDR3 has 14 residues. The V gene lost 6 bases and the J gene lost 8 bases, with 16 bases spanning the gap. Per the germline V gene, CDR1 is ENHRY and CDR2 is SYGVKD. The CDR3 here is CAISLGGSGGELFF. The CDR3 DNA reads as TGTGCCATCAGCCTCGGGGGTTCGGGTGGGGAGCTGTTTTTT.

In this sample, this clonotype turned up a few times. The gene calls are TRBV3-1 and TRBJ2-2, with TRBD2 as a possible D gene (5 bases). The CDR3 is 16 amino acids. CDR1 and CDR2 from the germline V gene are LGHDT and YNNKEL (reference sequence). The V gene lost 4 bases and the J gene lost 6 bases, with 18 bases spanning the gap. The CDR3 DNA reads as TGTGCCAGCAGCCCCCCTGGTGGCGGGTTGGCCGGGGAGCTGTTTTTT. This codes for CASSPPGGGLAGELFF.

This clonotype has just a few counts. The V gene is TRBV5-1, the J gene TRBJ2-5; 8 bases agree with TRBD2. Looked up from germline, CDR1 is SGHRS and CDR2 is YFSETQ. The CDR3 loop spans 18 amino acids. V lost 4 bases, J lost 5 bases, and 19 bases stayed unmatched. In DNA, the CDR3 is TGCGCCAGCAGCCCCACCGGGAGCGGGAGCAGGGCAAGGGAGACCCAGTACTTC. It codes for CASSPTGSGSRARETQYF.

This clonotype was seen a few times. The V gene is TRBV18, the J gene TRBJ2-1; TRBD2 agrees at 11 bases. The CDR3 runs to 17 residues. The V segment lost 3 bases and the J segment 8 bases; nucleotides outside the gene matches: 12. Germline lookup yields CDR1 KGHSH and CDR2 LQKENI. The CDR3 bases are TGTGCCAGCTCACCCGTTCCGGATAGCGGGAGGGGCGATGAGCAGTTCTTC. It specifies CASSPVPDSGRGDEQFF.